This T cell receptor (beta chain) came from a study of cytomegalovirus exposure and HLA in healthy donors. PCR was performed using 60 Vbeta and 13 Jbeta primers. The repertoire was sequenced with immunoSEQ multiplex PCR; TCRdb's copy has only in-frame clones and lacks some. Of approximately 100,000 clones listed, approximately 81% are singletons. From germline, CDR1 is MNHNS and CDR2 SASEGT. The CDR3 totals 13 residues. Deletions cut 2 bases from V and 15 bases from J, with 14 bases between. V is TRBV6-1 and J is TRBJ1-6; the D gene is possibly TRBD1 (5 bases). The sequence derives from a female donor in good health and CMV-seropositive. The sequenced material came from PBMCs. Here the CDR3 reads CASSEQGLERLHF. DNA for the CDR3: TGTGCCAGCAGTGAACAGGGCCTCGAGCGCCTCCACTTT.